The 12 T cell receptor beta chains given below trace back to one sample, sequenced in a study of blood T cell repertoires in COVID-19. Sequencing was performed with immunoSEQ multiplex PCR; in TCRdb, only in-frame clones are kept and a portion is missing. The sample lists roughly 400,000 clones; roughly 92% were seen once. The sample taken for sequencing was PBMCs or T cells enriched from blood (not recorded which). Receptor source: a woman aged 40 to 50 who had been exposed to COVID-19.

The CDR3 DNA reads TGTGCCAGCAGCTCGTTACAGGGGACTAGAGAAAAACTGTTTTTT. Amino acids: CASSSLQGTREKLFF. The chain is built from TRBV11-3 and TRBJ1-4, with TRBD1 matching over 7 bases. The CDR3 loop spans 15 amino acids. The J segment lost 8 bases and the V segment lost 4 bases, leaving 10 bases of the junction unmatched. Germline lookup yields CDR1 SGHNT and CDR2 YENEEA.

The chain uses TRBV28 and TRBJ2-5; TRBD2 agrees at 9 bases. The germline gives CDR1 MDHEN, CDR2 SYDVKM. After removal of 3 bases from V and 1 base from J, the junction contained 3 bases not matched to a gene. The length of the CDR3 is 15 residues. CDR3 DNA sequence: TGTGCCAGCAGTTTTTTGGGACTAGCCCAAGAGACCCAGTACTTC. It specifies CASSFLGLAQETQYF. The full variable domain, in which reference TRBV28 and TRBJ2-5 provide the parts outside the CDR3, is DVKVTQSSRYLVKRTGEKVFLECVQDMDHENMFWYRQDPGLGLRLIYFSYDVKMKEKGDIPEGYSVSREKKERFSLILESASTNQTSMYLCASSFLGLAQETQYFGPGTRLLVL.

The chain employs TRBV7-9 and TRBJ1-5; the D gene is possibly TRBD1 (6 bases). V dropped 5 bases and J dropped 5 bases, with 13 bases sitting between them. The CDR3 runs to 14 residues. The germline V gene encodes CDR1 SEHNR and CDR2 FQNEAQ (reference sequence). The CDR3 nucleotides are TGTGCCAGCAGCCGGGGGGCCCTCGATCAGCCCCAGCATTTT. This encodes CASSRGALDQPQHF.

The V gene is TRBV15, the J gene TRBJ1-2; no clear D gene. Trimming pared 0 bases from V and 3 bases from J, leaving 11 bases between. Germline loops: CDR1 LNHNV, CDR2 YYDKDF (reference sequence). This CDR3 has 15 amino acids. The CDR3 DNA reads TGTGCCACCAGCAGAGACCGATCCCTATACTATGGCTACACCTTC. It is translated as CATSRDRSLYYGYTF.

This chain links TRBV7-2 with TRBJ2-5, with 8 bases matching TRBD2. Per the germline V gene, CDR1 is SGHTA and CDR2 is FQGNSA. This CDR3 has 15 amino acids. Trimming cost V 7 bases and J 1 base; bases outside gene matches: 8. CDR3 DNA sequence: TGTGCCAGCAACCGCGGGGGGACCACCCAAGAGACCCAGTACTTC. Its protein product is CASNRGGTTQETQYF.

The chain is built from TRBV9 and TRBJ2-5, with D tentatively TRBD1 (5 bases). V dropped 2 bases and J dropped 4 bases, with 15 bases sitting between them. The CDR3 loop spans 15 amino acids. CDR1 and CDR2 from the germline V gene are SGDLS and YYNGEE. The CDR3 region has the DNA TGTGCCAGCAGCGTGACACCGACAGAATCAGAGACCCAGTACTTC. Its protein is CASSVTPTESETQYF.

The chain links TRBV5-1 to TRBJ2-2; TRBD1 agrees at 7 bases. This CDR3 contains 15 residues. The V and J ends lost 4 bases and 4 bases, in that order; junction bases with no gene match: 7. From germline, CDR1 is SGHRS and CDR2 YFSETQ. The CDR3 nucleotides are TGCGCCAGCAGCGTCAGACAGGGCGGCACCGGGGAGCTGTTTTTT. It translates to CASSVRQGGTGELFF.

The chain uses TRBV30 and TRBJ2-3; D is perhaps TRBD2 (5 bases). Germline-derived CDR1 and CDR2 are GTSNPN and SVGIG (reference sequence). With 0 bases removed from V and 6 bases from J, the gap between germline ends came to 13 bases. CDR3 size: 14 residues. In nucleotides, the CDR3 is TGTGCCTGGAGTGTACCCCCGGGGAGTGATACGCAGTATTTT. Amino acids: CAWSVPPGSDTQYF.

V and J are TRBV7-3 and TRBJ2-1, with 8 bases that match TRBD1. The V gene end was trimmed by 4 bases and the J gene end by 9 bases; junction bases not matched to a gene: 11. The CDR3 runs 15 residues. CDR1 is SGHTA, CDR2 FQGTGA, per germline. CDR3 DNA sequence: TGTGCCAGCAGCTCCACCTCCAGGGGGCTCGGTGAGCAGTTCTTC. It specifies CASSSTSRGLGEQFF.

The chain combines TRBV5-1 with TRBJ2-5; 8 bases are a match to TRBD2. This CDR3 contains 15 residues. V was pared by 6 bases and J by 5 bases, with 12 bases of the junction left unmatched. From germline, CDR1 is SGHRS and CDR2 YFSETQ. In nucleotides, the CDR3 is TGCGCCAGCACCTACCTAGCGGGCCCTCGTGAGACCCAGTACTTC. Protein product: CASTYLAGPRETQYF.

J is TRBJ2-1 and V is TRBV11-3; 9 bases map to TRBD2. V trimming: 5 bases; J trimming: 3 bases; junction bases outside the gene matches: 8. This CDR3 spans 16 amino acids. In germline, CDR1 is SGHNT, CDR2 YENEEA. Here the CDR3 DNA reads TGTGCCAGCAGCAAAAGCGGGAGGATCGGCTACAATGAGCAGTTCTTC. Translation gives CASSKSGRIGYNEQFF.

This chain connects TRBV23-1 to TRBJ1-1, with TRBD1 matching 8 bases. TRBV23-1 is filed as an ORF, its function uncertain. The CDR3 is 17 amino acids. After removal of 6 bases from V and 1 base from J, the junction contained 13 bases not matched to a gene. The CDR3 DNA sequence: TGCGCCAGCAGGGACCCGGGACAGGCTCGTCGGAACACTGAAGCTTTCTTT. This sequence encodes CASRDPGQARRNTEAFF.